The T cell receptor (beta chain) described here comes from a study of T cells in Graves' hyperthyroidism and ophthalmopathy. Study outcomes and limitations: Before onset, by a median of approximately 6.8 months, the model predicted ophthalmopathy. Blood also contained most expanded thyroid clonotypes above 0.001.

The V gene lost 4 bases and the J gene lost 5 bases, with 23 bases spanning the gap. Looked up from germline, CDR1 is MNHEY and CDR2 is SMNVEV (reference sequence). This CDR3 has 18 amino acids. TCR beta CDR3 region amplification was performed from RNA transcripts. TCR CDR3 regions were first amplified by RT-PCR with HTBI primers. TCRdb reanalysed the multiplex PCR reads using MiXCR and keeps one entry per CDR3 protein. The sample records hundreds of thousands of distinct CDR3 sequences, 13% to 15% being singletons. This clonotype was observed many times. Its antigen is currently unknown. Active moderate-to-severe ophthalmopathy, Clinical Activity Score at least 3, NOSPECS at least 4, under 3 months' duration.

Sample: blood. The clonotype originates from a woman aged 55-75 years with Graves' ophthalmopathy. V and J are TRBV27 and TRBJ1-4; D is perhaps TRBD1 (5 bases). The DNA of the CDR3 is TGTGCCAGCAGTTCCCTCGTACGTGGGGCGCATGAAAATGAAAAACTGTTTTTT. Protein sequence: CASSSLVRGAHENEKLFF.